A selection of T cell receptor beta chains follows, all from one sample in a study of T cells after posttransplantation cyclophosphamide. The assay was immunoSEQ multiplex PCR, and TCRdb's table has in-frame clones only and misses some. This sample carries fewer than 2,000 clones, about 61% of them seen once, and the ten largest clones take 35% to 40%. Sample: CD8+ T cells sorted from PBMCs, taken after allogeneic stem cell transplant with posttransplant cyclophosphamide. Receptors were obtained from a male patient between 25 and 40 years old who received an allogeneic stem cell transplant from a related donor, was CMV-positive, and had acute GVHD only. Part of the T cell pool may stem from the graft donor. The CDR3 runs from the conserved cysteine through the conserved F or W. Fields, in order: clone size, D gene, J gene, V gene, CDR3 DNA, CDR3 protein. A D gene is named only where the DNA matches it firmly. Clone sizes are given selectively: once, few, many, or a class where the clone is expanded.

clone_size: NA
d_call: TRBD2
j_call: TRBJ2-5
v_call: TRBV7-6
cdr3_nt: TGTGCCAGCAGCACGACTAGCGGGGGGGCGTGGGAGACCCAGTACTTC
cdr3_aa: CASSTTSGGAWETQYF

clone_size: NA
d_call: NA
j_call: TRBJ1-4
v_call: TRBV16
cdr3_nt: TGTGCCACCGGTCAGGGCACCTCAACTAATGAAAAACTGTTTTTT
cdr3_aa: CATGQGTSTNEKLFF

clone_size: once
d_call: NA
j_call: TRBJ1-1
v_call: TRBV7-6
cdr3_nt: TGTGCCAGCAGCCCTGGGACACCGGACACTGAAGCTTTCTTT
cdr3_aa: CASSPGTPDTEAFF

clone_size: few
d_call: NA
j_call: TRBJ1-1
v_call: TRBV7-6
cdr3_nt: TGTGCCAGCAGCTCCGAGCCAGGGCGTCCCCCCTCGGCTTTCTTT
cdr3_aa: CASSSEPGRPPSAFF

clone_size: NA
d_call: NA
j_call: TRBJ1-1
v_call: TRBV25-1
cdr3_nt: TGTGCCAGCCGGAGGGGGGGGTACACTGAAGCTTTCTTT
cdr3_aa: CASRRGGYTEAFF

clone_size: NA
d_call: TRBD2
j_call: TRBJ2-7
v_call: TRBV7-2
cdr3_nt: TGTGCCAGCAGCTTAGAAGCTAGCGGCTACGAGCAGTACTTC
cdr3_aa: CASSLEASGYEQYF

clone_size: NA
d_call: NA
j_call: TRBJ1-1
v_call: TRBV10-3
cdr3_nt: TGTGCCATCAGTGATAATATTGGCCCCCGTGAAGCTTTCTTT
cdr3_aa: CAISDNIGPREAFF

clone_size: NA
d_call: TRBD1
j_call: TRBJ1-6
v_call: TRBV4-1
cdr3_nt: TGCGCCAGCAGCCTTATTGCAGGGGGCTTGAGTTCCCCCCTCCACTTT
cdr3_aa: CASSLIAGGLSSPLHF

clone_size: NA
d_call: TRBD1
j_call: TRBJ2-3
v_call: TRBV11-3
cdr3_nt: TGTGCCAGCAGCGACAGGGGGGGTGCAGATACGCAGTATTTT
cdr3_aa: CASSDRGGADTQYF

clone_size: NA
d_call: NA
j_call: TRBJ1-2
v_call: TRBV29-1
cdr3_nt: TGCAGCGCCCCTGGGCTCGAGAACTATGGCTACACCTTC
cdr3_aa: CSAPGLENYGYTF

clone_size: NA
d_call: NA
j_call: TRBJ2-1
v_call: TRBV19
cdr3_nt: TGTGCCAGTAGTATAGGGAGCTCCTACAATGAGCAGTTCTTC
cdr3_aa: CASSIGSSYNEQFF

clone_size: NA
d_call: NA
j_call: TRBJ1-1
v_call: TRBV28
cdr3_nt: TGTGCCAGCAGTTATACATCATGGAACACTGAAGCTTTCTTT
cdr3_aa: CASSYTSWNTEAFF